The 26 T cell receptor beta chains below come from one sample, sequenced in a study of shared clonotypes between healthy human individuals. Sequencing was performed with immunoSEQ multiplex PCR; in TCRdb, only in-frame clones are kept and a portion is missing. The sample yields just over 2,000,000 clones, approximately 94% seen once. Positive CCR7 selection of CD45RO-negative cells yielded the naive CD8 cells, and terminally differentiated effector memory CD45RA+ cells were excluded. The sequenced material came from naive CD8+ T cells sorted from blood. The receptors were sampled from a man aged 18-30 years in good health.

The chain recombines TRBV9 with TRBJ2-7; TRBD2 matches 7 bases. CDR3 size: 14 residues. V shed 2 bases, J shed 6 bases, and the junction held 8 bases outside the gene matches. Germline CDR1 reads SGDLS; CDR2 reads YYNGEE. The CDR3 DNA is TGTGCCAGCAGCGTGGAGGGAGGGCCGGGCGAGCAGTACTTC. As protein: CASSVEGGPGEQYF.

Here the CDR3 DNA reads TGTGCCAGCGTTGGGTACGAGCAGTACTTC. This gives the protein CASVGYEQYF. V gene TRBV6-1 combines with J gene TRBJ2-7, with unresolved D. The CDR3 consists of 10 residues. Per the germline V gene, CDR1 is MNHNS and CDR2 is SASEGT. The V end lost 8 bases, the J end lost 4 bases, and 6 bases lay between the germline ends.

J is TRBJ1-2 and V is TRBV2; no clear D. V lost 6 bases, J lost 3 bases, and 11 bases lay in between. This CDR3 has 13 residues. Germline V gene lookup returns CDR1 SNHLY and CDR2 FYNNEI. This CDR3 is CASREGGDYGYTF. The CDR3 coding sequence is TGTGCCAGCAGAGAGGGCGGCGACTATGGCTACACCTTC.

This chain joins TRBV9 and TRBJ1-2, with 10 bases that match TRBD1. The CDR3 has 14 amino acids. After removal of 0 bases from V and 8 bases from J, the junction contained 4 bases not matched to a gene. Germline assignment: CDR1 SGDLS and CDR2 YYNGEE. The CDR3, as DNA: TGTGCCAGCAGCGTAGCGGACAGGGGGACGGGCTACACCTTC. Translation gives CASSVADRGTGYTF. The whole variable domain, filled in from reference TRBV9 and TRBJ1-2, reads DSGVTQTPKHLITATGQRVTLRCSPRSGDLSVYWYQQSLDQGLQFLIQYYNGEERAKGNILERFSAQQFPDLHSELNLSSLELGDSALYFCASSVADRGTGYTFGSGTRLTVV.

J is TRBJ2-7 and V is TRBV4-1; D possibly uses TRBD1 or TRBD2 (5 bases each). The CDR3 consists of 15 residues. The germline V gene has CDR1 MGHRA and CDR2 YSYEKL. Trimming removed 2 bases at V and 4 bases at J, with 15 bases between. CDR3 sequence (DNA): TGCGCCAGCAGCCAATCGGTCGGGACCGTTTACGAGCAGTACTTC. It encodes CASSQSVGTVYEQYF.

The chain recombines TRBV11-2 with TRBJ1-3; 7 positions match TRBD1. The CDR3 contains 16 residues. Germline V CDR1 and CDR2: SGHAT, FQNNGV. The V and J ends lost 2 bases and 3 bases, in that order; junction bases with no gene match: 7. CDR3 bases: TGTGCCAGCAGCTTATGGGGGACAGATCTTGGAAACACCATATATTTT. Translating it yields CASSLWGTDLGNTIYF. Variable domain in full (rest from reference TRBV11-2 and TRBJ1-3): EAGVAQSPRYKIIEKRQSVAFWCNPISGHATLYWYQQILGQGPKLLIQFQNNGVVDDSQLPKDRFSAERLKGVDSTLKIQPAKLEDSAVYLCASSLWGTDLGNTIYFGEGSWLTVV.

V is TRBV7-9 and J is TRBJ2-1; a weak D match, TRBD1 (6 bases). Trimming removed 5 bases at V and 1 base at J, with 18 bases between. This CDR3 is 17 amino acids long. Germline loops: CDR1 SEHNR, CDR2 FQNEAQ (reference sequence). The DNA of the CDR3 is TGTGCCAGCAGCCCCGCTCAGGGGTTAGGGTCCTACAATGAGCAGTTCTTC. Translating gives CASSPAQGLGSYNEQFF.

This chain links TRBV5-1 with TRBJ2-5; 11 bases line up with TRBD2. V shed 2 bases and J 3 bases; nucleotides not matched to a gene: 3. This CDR3 has 15 residues. Germline V gene data show CDR1 as SGHRS and CDR2 as YFSETQ. The CDR3 loop reads CASSLILAGEETQYF. The CDR3 region has the DNA TGCGCCAGCAGCTTAATACTAGCGGGGGAAGAGACCCAGTACTTC.

This chain uses TRBV27 with TRBJ2-3; a weak D match, TRBD2 (7 bases). V lost 6 bases, J lost 4 bases, and 17 bases lay in between. Germline CDR1 reads MNHEY; CDR2 reads SMNVEV (reference sequence). The CDR3 is made up of 15 amino acids. CDR3 region: CASSHRGDISDTQYF. For the CDR3, the DNA is TGTGCCAGCAGCCACCGGGGGGACATTTCAGATACGCAGTATTTT.

The CDR3 DNA reads TGTGCCAGCAGTGGACTGATGAGTCCAGATACGCAGTATTTT. It encodes CASSGLMSPDTQYF. This rearrangement joins TRBV9 to TRBJ2-3, with D tentatively TRBD2 (5 bases). V was clipped by 5 bases and J by 4 bases, with 14 bases between them. The CDR3 covers 14 residues. Germline loops: CDR1 SGDLS, CDR2 YYNGEE.

The chain links TRBV27 to TRBJ2-7; D possibly corresponds to TRBD2 (5 bases). This CDR3 is 14 amino acids long. V lost 3 bases to trimming and J lost 6 bases, with 15 bases between them. Germline lookup yields CDR1 MNHEY and CDR2 SMNVEV (reference sequence). The CDR3 is CASSLAAGPSEQYF. DNA of the CDR3: TGTGCCAGCAGTTTGGCGGCGGGCCCTAGCGAGCAGTACTTC.

The chain employs TRBV6-5 and TRBJ2-1, with 9 bases fitting TRBD2. After removal of 6 bases from V and 0 bases from J, the junction contained 3 bases not matched to a gene. The germline gives CDR1 MNHEY, CDR2 SVGAGI. The CDR3 has 15 amino acids. The CDR3 sequence is CASRLAGDSYNEQFF. Here the CDR3 DNA reads TGTGCCAGCAGGTTAGCGGGGGACTCCTACAATGAGCAGTTCTTC.

The CDR3: CASSTTGFGYNEQFF. Here the CDR3 DNA reads TGTGCCAGCAGTACTACAGGGTTTGGGTACAATGAGCAGTTCTTC. This sequence joins TRBV27 and TRBJ2-1; TRBD1 might be the D (6 bases). This CDR3 has 15 amino acids. V shed 5 bases and J shed 4 bases, with 15 bases lying between them. CDR1 MNHEY and CDR2 SMNVEV come from the germline V gene (reference sequence).

This clone is a singleton in its sample. The V gene is TRBV11-2, the J gene TRBJ2-7; D not resolved. The V gene lost 5 bases and the J gene lost 7 bases, with 12 bases spanning the gap. The CDR3 length is 12 residues. CDR1 and CDR2 from the germline V gene are SGHAT and FQNNGV. The CDR3 loop is CASSRTGWEQYF. The CDR3 region has the DNA TGTGCCAGCAGCAGAACCGGGTGGGAGCAGTACTTC.

Concerning this clone: In the same sample, other DNA sequences code for this CDR3. The CDR3 protein is CASSLAQGISYEQYF. The CDR3 DNA reads TGTGCCAGCAGCTTAGCCCAGGGGATCAGCTACGAGCAGTACTTC. The chain combines TRBV7-9 with TRBJ2-7; D perhaps matches TRBD1 (6 bases). Trimming cost V 0 bases and J 3 bases, with 12 bases left between them. The CDR3 has 15 residues. Germline CDR1 and CDR2: SEHNR and FQNEAQ (reference sequence).

The chain combines TRBV19 with TRBJ1-1; D gene uncertain. This CDR3 has 13 residues. Germline V gives CDR1 LNHDA, CDR2 SQIVND (reference sequence). V lost 7 bases to trimming and J lost 1 base, with 10 bases between them. The CDR3 region is CASTIGPNTEAFF. Here the CDR3 DNA reads TGTGCCAGTACCATCGGCCCGAACACTGAAGCTTTCTTT. The variable domain in full, with the rest retrieved from reference TRBV19 and TRBJ1-1, is DGGITQSPKYLFRKEGQNVTLSCEQNLNHDAMYWYRQDPGQGLRLIYYSQIVNDFQKGDIAEGYSVSREKKESFPLTVTSAQKNPTAFYLCASTIGPNTEAFFGQGTRLTVV.

V gene TRBV7-6 combines with J gene TRBJ1-1, with D unresolved. CDR3 length equals 14 residues. CDR1 SGHVS and CDR2 FNYEAQ come from the germline V gene. V lost 1 base, J lost 1 base, and 7 bases lay in between. The CDR3 protein is CASSLGGENTEAFF. DNA of the CDR3: TGTGCCAGCAGCTTAGGAGGAGAGAACACTGAAGCTTTCTTT.

In its sample, this clone was seen once. This chain joins TRBV29-1 and TRBJ1-4; D is possibly TRBD1 (6 bases). The V end was cut by 7 bases, the J end by 2 bases, with 14 bases between. CDR1 is SQVTM and CDR2 is ANQGSEA in the germline V gene. CDR3 length: 14 residues. The CDR3 DNA follows: TGCAGCGCTCTCCCAAGGGGGACTAATGAAAAACTGTTTTTT. It yields the protein CSALPRGTNEKLFF.

The V gene is TRBV2, the J gene TRBJ1-5; 7 bases align to TRBD1. CDR3 length equals 15 residues. Germline CDR1 and CDR2: SNHLY and FYNNEI. With 2 bases clipped from V and 2 bases from J, the junction kept 3 bases outside the gene matches. The CDR3 sequence is CASSEIGGGNQPQHF. CDR3 in DNA: TGTGCCAGCAGTGAAATAGGGGGCGGCAATCAGCCCCAGCATTTT.

The chain combines TRBV29-1 with TRBJ2-3; the D gene could be TRBD1 or TRBD2 (5 bases each). The ends were cut back, 7 bases at V and 13 bases at J, with 18 bases in the middle. This CDR3 is 11 amino acids long. The germline V gene encodes CDR1 SQVTM and CDR2 ANQGSEA. The chain's CDR3 is CSADRDGREYF. The CDR3 DNA is TGCAGCGCGGACCGGGACGGAAGAGAGTATTTT.

This chain connects TRBV25-1 to TRBJ1-2; D is uncertain. This CDR3 comprises 13 residues. V lost 5 bases, J lost 0 bases, and 7 bases lay in between. CDR1 is MGHDK, CDR2 SYGVNS, per germline. DNA for the CDR3: TGTGCCAGCAGTTTCGGTCCTAACTATGGCTACACCTTC. Protein: CASSFGPNYGYTF.

Of note for this clone: This sample also contains other DNA sequences that code for the same CDR3. This rearrangement joins TRBV6-5 to TRBJ1-2; the D is unclear. The V end lost 6 bases, the J end lost 4 bases, and 12 bases lay between the germline ends. Germline V gene lookup returns CDR1 MNHEY and CDR2 SVGAGI. This CDR3 has 13 amino acids. The CDR3 spells CASSYGEGYGYTF. The CDR3 nucleotides read TGTGCCAGCAGCTATGGGGAGGGCTATGGCTACACCTTC.

The chain carries TRBV5-4 and TRBJ2-2; D may match TRBD1 or TRBD2 (6 bases each). The germline V gene encodes CDR1 SGHNT and CDR2 YYREEE (reference sequence). The V end lost 0 bases, the J end lost 5 bases, and 20 bases lay between the germline ends. The CDR3 consists of 18 residues. For the CDR3, the DNA is TGTGCCAGCAGCTTGGTGATAGCGGTAACAGGGAAAACCGGGGAGCTGTTTTTT. Translation gives CASSLVIAVTGKTGELFF.

This clone was seen only once. The chain joins TRBV30 to TRBJ1-6, with D maybe TRBD1 (5 bases). Trimming took 1 base from V and 9 from J, leaving 10 bases between them. Germline V CDR1 and CDR2: GTSNPN, SVGIG (reference sequence). This CDR3 is built from 13 residues. Written as DNA, the CDR3 is TGTGCCTGGAGTGAGACCGGGGGTTCACCCCTCCACTTT. This translates into CAWSETGGSPLHF.

The chain has TRBV6-1 and TRBJ1-1, with no clear D. This CDR3 region has 13 residues. V was clipped by 0 bases and J by 6 bases, with 8 bases between them. Germline V gene sequence: CDR1 MNHNS, CDR2 SASEGT. The CDR3 spells CASSEATLAEAFF. The CDR3 coding sequence is TGTGCCAGCAGTGAAGCGACTCTCGCTGAAGCTTTCTTT.

The J gene is TRBJ1-1, the V gene TRBV30; no clear D. The germline V gene has CDR1 GTSNPN and CDR2 SVGIG (reference sequence). CDR3 length: 12 residues. The V and J ends lost 5 bases and 4 bases respectively, with 11 bases between them. This CDR3 reads CAWDPFGTEAFF. The CDR3 nucleotides are TGTGCCTGGGATCCCTTCGGCACTGAAGCTTTCTTT.